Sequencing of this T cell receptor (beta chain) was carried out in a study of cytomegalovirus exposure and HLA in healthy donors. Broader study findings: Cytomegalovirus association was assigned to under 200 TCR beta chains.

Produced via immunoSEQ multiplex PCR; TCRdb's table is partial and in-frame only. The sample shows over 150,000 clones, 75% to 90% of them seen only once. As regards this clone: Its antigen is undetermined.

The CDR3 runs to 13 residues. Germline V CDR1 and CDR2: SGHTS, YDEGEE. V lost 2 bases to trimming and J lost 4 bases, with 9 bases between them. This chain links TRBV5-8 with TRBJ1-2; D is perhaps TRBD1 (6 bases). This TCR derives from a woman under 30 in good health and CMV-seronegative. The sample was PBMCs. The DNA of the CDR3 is TGTGCCAGCAGCTTACGAGGGGGCTATGGCTACACCTTC. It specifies CASSLRGGYGYTF.